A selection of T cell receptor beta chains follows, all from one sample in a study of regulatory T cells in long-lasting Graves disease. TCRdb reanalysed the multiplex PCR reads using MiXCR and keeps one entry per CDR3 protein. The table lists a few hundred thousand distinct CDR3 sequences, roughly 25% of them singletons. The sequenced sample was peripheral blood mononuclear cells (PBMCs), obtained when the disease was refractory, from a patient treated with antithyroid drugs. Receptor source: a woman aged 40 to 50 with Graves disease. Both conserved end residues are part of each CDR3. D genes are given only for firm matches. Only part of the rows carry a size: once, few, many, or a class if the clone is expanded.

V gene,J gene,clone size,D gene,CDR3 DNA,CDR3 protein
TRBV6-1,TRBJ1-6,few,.,TGTGCCAGCAGTGCCGGGACTGGGCTCCACTTT,CASSAGTGLHF
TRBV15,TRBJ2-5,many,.,TGTGCCACCAGCAGAGATACATTACAGAAGACACAAGAGACCCAGTACTTC,CATSRDTLQKTQETQYF
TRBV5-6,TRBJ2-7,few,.,TGTGCCAGCAGCTCCCGTTGGAGGCTTAGCTCCTACGAGCAGTACTTC,CASSSRWRLSSYEQYF
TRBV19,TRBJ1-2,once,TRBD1,TGTGCCACCAGGGGACAGGGAGACTATGGCTACACCTTC,CATRGQGDYGYTF
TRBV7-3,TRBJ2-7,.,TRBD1,TGTGCCAGCAGCTTTGACAGGGGGCCGTACGAGCAGTACTTC,CASSFDRGPYEQYF
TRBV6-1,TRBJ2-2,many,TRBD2,TGTGCCAGCAGTCTGCGGGAGTACACCGGGGAGCTGTTTTTT,CASSLREYTGELFF
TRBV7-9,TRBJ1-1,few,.,TGTGCCTGCACAGCGGGGCCGAACACTGAAGCTTTCTTT,CACTAGPNTEAFF
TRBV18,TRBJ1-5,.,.,TGTGCCAGCTCACCAGTCGAGAATCAGCCCCAGCATTTT,CASSPVENQPQHF
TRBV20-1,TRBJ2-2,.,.,TGCAGTGCCGCGAATGGGAACACCGGGGAGCTGTTTTTT,CSAANGNTGELFF
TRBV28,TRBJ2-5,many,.,TGTGCCAGCAATCTGGGGGATCAAGGCGGGACGAGCGAGACCCAGTACTTC,CASNLGDQGGTSETQYF
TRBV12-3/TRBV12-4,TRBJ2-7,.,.,TGTGCCAGCAAGGGGCGGGGCTACGAGCAGTACTTC,CASKGRGYEQYF
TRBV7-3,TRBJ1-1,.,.,TGTGCCAGCAGCTTAAAACATGCGAACACTGAAGCTTTCTTT,CASSLKHANTEAFF
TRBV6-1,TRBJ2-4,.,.,TGTGCCAGCAGCCCTCTGGGGCAGGGAAACATTCAGTACTTC,CASSPLGQGNIQYF
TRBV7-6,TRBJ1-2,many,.,TGTGCCAGCAGCTCTCAAATTGGGGGCGCCTATGGCTACACCTTC,CASSSQIGGAYGYTF
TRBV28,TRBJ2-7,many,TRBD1,TGTGCCAGCAGTAGGTCCCGCACAGGGGGCCGCTACGAGCAGTACTTC,CASSRSRTGGRYEQYF
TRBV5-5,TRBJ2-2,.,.,TGTGCCAGCAGCTTTGTGACTAGTGTCACCGGGGAGCTGTTTTTT,CASSFVTSVTGELFF
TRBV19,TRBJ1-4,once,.,TGTGCCAGTAGTCCCTGGGAACCCGATGAAAAACTGTTTTTT,CASSPWEPDEKLFF
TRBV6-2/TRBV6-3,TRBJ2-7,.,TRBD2,TGTGCCAGCAGTTACAGGACTAGCGGGATTGTCTACGAGCAGTACTTC,CASSYRTSGIVYEQYF
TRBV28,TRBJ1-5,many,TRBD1,TGTGCCAGCAGTTTTCGACAGGGACATCAGCCCCAGCATTTT,CASSFRQGHQPQHF
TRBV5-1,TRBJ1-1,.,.,TGCGCCAGCAGCCCCAGCGTGGCAGGCTTCTCTGAAGCTTTCTTT,CASSPSVAGFSEAFF
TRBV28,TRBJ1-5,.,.,TGTGCCAGCAGGCCCCCCAAAGGAGCCCAGCATTTT,CASRPPKGAQHF
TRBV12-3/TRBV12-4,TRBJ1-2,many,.,TGTGCCAGCAGTATTCAGGGCCCCTATGGCTACACCTTC,CASSIQGPYGYTF
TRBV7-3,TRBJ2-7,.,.,TGTGCCAGCAGCTCCCGCCCGGGGTCCTACGAGCAGTACTTC,CASSSRPGSYEQYF
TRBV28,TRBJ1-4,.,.,TGTGCCAGCTCACCAGGGCATTCACGGGGCCTCCTGCACGAAAAACTGTTTTTT,CASSPGHSRGLLHEKLFF
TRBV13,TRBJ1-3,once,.,TGTGCCAGCAGCTTAGTTGTAGGAGAGGAATTTGGAAACACCATATATTTT,CASSLVVGEEFGNTIYF
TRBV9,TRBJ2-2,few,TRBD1,TGTGCCAGCAGCGCAAAGGGACAGGTGAACACCGGGGAGCTGTTTTTT,CASSAKGQVNTGELFF
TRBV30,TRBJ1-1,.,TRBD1,TGTGCCTGGGGGCTTTGGACAGGGAACACTGAAGCTTTCTTT,CAWGLWTGNTEAFF
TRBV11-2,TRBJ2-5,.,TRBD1,TGTGCCAGCAACGGACAGGGGTACCAAGAGACCCAGTACTTC,CASNGQGYQETQYF
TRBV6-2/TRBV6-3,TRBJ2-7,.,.,TGTGCCAGCAGTTACACCGGGACTCCTAGCTCCTACGAGCAGTACTTC,CASSYTGTPSSYEQYF
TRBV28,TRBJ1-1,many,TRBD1,TGTGCCACCTTCAGGGGGAGGAGGACTGAAGCTTTCTTT,CATFRGRRTEAFF
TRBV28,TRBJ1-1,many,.,TGTGCCAGCAGTCTAAGGACTGACGCTTTCTTT,CASSLRTDAFF
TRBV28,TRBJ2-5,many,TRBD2,TGTGCCAGCAGTTTATACGTAGCGGGAAGAGAGACCCAGTACTTC,CASSLYVAGRETQYF
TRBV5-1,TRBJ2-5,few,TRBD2,TGCGCCAGCAGCTTGCCCCAAGCGGGAGTTGGAGAGACCCAGTACTTC,CASSLPQAGVGETQYF
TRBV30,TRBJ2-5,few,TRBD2,TGTGCCTGGAGTCGGCTAGCGGGAGTGGAGGAGACCCAGTACTTC,CAWSRLAGVEETQYF
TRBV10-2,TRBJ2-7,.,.,TGCGCCAGCAGTGAATGGTGGGACTCTTCCTACGAGCAGTACTTC,CASSEWWDSSYEQYF
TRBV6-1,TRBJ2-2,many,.,TGTGCCAGCACCAGGCTAGGGCGCACCGGGGAGCTGTTTTTT,CASTRLGRTGELFF
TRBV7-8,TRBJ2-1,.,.,TGTGCCAGCAGCTTAATTAGCCCTTCGGGTCAGCAGTTCTTC,CASSLISPSGQQFF
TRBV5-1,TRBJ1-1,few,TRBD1,TGCGCCAGCGGGACAGGGTTCATGAACACTGAAGCTTTCTTT,CASGTGFMNTEAFF
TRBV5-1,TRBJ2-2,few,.,TGCGCCAGCAGCTTGGGGAAGACAGTGAACACCGGGGAGCTGTTTTTT,CASSLGKTVNTGELFF
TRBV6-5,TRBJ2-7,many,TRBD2,TGTGCCAGCAGTTACGGTTGGCTAGCGGGGACCTACGAGCAGTACTTC,CASSYGWLAGTYEQYF
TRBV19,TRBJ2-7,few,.,TGTGCCAGTAGTCCCTCCCGGACAGTTAGCTCCTACGAGCAGTACTTC,CASSPSRTVSSYEQYF
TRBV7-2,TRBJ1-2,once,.,TGTGCCAGCAGCTTAGAGCCAGGGAACTATGGCTACACCTTC,CASSLEPGNYGYTF
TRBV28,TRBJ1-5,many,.,TGTGCCAGCACGATGGGAGAAGTAGCTCAGCCCCAGCATTTT,CASTMGEVAQPQHF
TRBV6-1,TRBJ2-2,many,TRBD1,TGTGCCACCTCACCCAGACAGGGTCACACCGGGGAGCTGTTTTTT,CATSPRQGHTGELFF
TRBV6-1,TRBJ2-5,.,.,TGTGCCAGCAGCTTCCGGACTGGCGGGGAGACCCAGTACTTC,CASSFRTGGETQYF
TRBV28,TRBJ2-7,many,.,TGTGCCAGCAGTTCAAACTCATGGGGGACAAGTTCCTACGAGCAGTACTTC,CASSSNSWGTSSYEQYF
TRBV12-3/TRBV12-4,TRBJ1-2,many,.,TGTGCCAGCACCTCCGGGCTAAATGGCTACACCTTC,CASTSGLNGYTF
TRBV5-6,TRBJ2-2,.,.,TGTGCCTGGTTGACAGTGGCCGGGGAGCTGTTTTTT,CAWLTVAGELFF
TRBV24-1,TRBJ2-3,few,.,TGTGCCACCAGTGATTGGCAGACAAGAACTAGCACAGATACGCAGTATTTT,CATSDWQTRTSTDTQYF
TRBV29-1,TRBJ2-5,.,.,TGCAGCGTGCCCGGGACTTCCCAAGAGACCCAGTACTTC,CSVPGTSQETQYF
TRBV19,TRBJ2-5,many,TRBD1,TGTGCCAGTAGTAGGGGACAGGACACCCAAGAGACCCAGTACTTC,CASSRGQDTQETQYF